This TCR beta chain was sequenced for a study of T cells after posttransplantation cyclophosphamide (dated by TCRdb to the mid-2010s). A note on the overall study: Using TRB sequencing, the study followed how the T cell repertoire reconstituted after myeloablative bone marrow transplantation in which posttransplantation cyclophosphamide served as GVHD prophylaxis. In 3 patients, up to roughly 3 additional blood samples taken between 2 and 5.2 years after transplant also underwent TRB sequencing, as did pretransplant blood from several patients. Public TRB sequences were checked against a database of over 3,000 sequences associated with responses to pathogens, tumor antigens, self-antigens and alloantigens. Samples from around 40 PTCy-treated patients and under 20 related bone marrow donors of those patients were subjected to antigen receptor sequencing. Because TRA and TRB clonality correlated tightly in roughly nine samples, later TCR analyses were limited to TRB. TRB sequencing was performed on blood from all 35 or so PTCy patients with 1-year posttransplant specimens. Broad study findings and their caveats: Across roughly 40 patients, recipient CMV seropositivity and CMV reactivation were highly associated with TRB clonality; PTCy diversity was similar to CNI/methotrexate controls. The TRB repertoires of T cells infiltrating skin or the GI tract showed only limited overlap with the TRB repertoires found in blood. Donor-recipient similarity was low at 1-2 months but increased during the first year, and donor CD8+ memory clones often dominated later blood repertoires.

TRB sequencing was run on genomic DNA with either the immunoSEQ assay at survey resolution or the hsTCRB kit. The original pipeline was this. The immunoSEQ software handled initial read processing, and the LymphoSeq R package was used for repertoire analyses. Clonality was computed as 1 minus normalized Shannon entropy; Gini coefficient was also calculated for each TRB dataset. Phenotypes of unsorted samples were inferred by mapping TRB sequences from sorted subsets of the recipient or donor onto the same recipient's unsorted samples. In TCRdb, the immuneACCESS table is reduced to in-frame sequences with V and J assigned. These tables do not hold every clone; where another copy was compared, an unresolved V gene accounts for under half, and the others remain unexplained. That table gives V, J and clone size, and the DNA gave D and trimming. The sample table records 7,500 to 9,500 clones; 85% to 90% of these occur just once. The ten largest clones capture 1.6% of the sample.

Of note for this clone: It has no known antigen specificity. Base qualities are not recorded, but no much larger clone differs from it by a single base.

On the day of marrow donation, related bone marrow donors gave peripheral blood samples. Peripheral blood and bone marrow mononuclear cells were isolated by Ficoll-Hypaque density centrifugation and cryopreserved. CD4+ and CD8+ T cells, including naive and memory subsets, were sorted by FACS using a FACSAria II. Its CDR3 holds 13 amino acids, cysteine through phenylalanine. Only the CDR3 part of the read is kept: 39 bases, read in frame from the first base. Based on the germline V gene, the CDR1 and CDR2 sequences are SGHAT and FQNNGV. Trimming removed 5 bases from V and 7 bases from J, leaving 14 bases between the germline ends.

Here the chain combines TRBV11-2 and TRBJ1-1; TRBD1 is perhaps the D gene, given 5 matching bases. Sequencing input: memory CD4+ T cells sorted from PBMCs. The source of this sequence is a woman aged 55-69 years in good health, CMV-negative, and a related stem cell transplant donor. The encoded CDR3 is CASSHSQQGEAFF. The DNA sequence follows: TGTGCCAGCAGCCACAGCCAGCAGGGTGAAGCTTTCTTT.